These 7 T cell receptor beta chains came from one sample sequenced in a study of molecular identifiers for immune sequencing clone quantification (dated by TCRdb to 2016 to 2019). Receptors were amplified or captured by PCR. The sample was run on an Illumina HiSeq 4000. In-frame beta chains were kept once TCRdb had trimmed the public reads at Q25 with fastp and called clones with MiXCR. Identical CDR3 protein sequences are pooled into one entry, listed with their most common genes and DNA. This sample has fewer than 350,000 distinct CDR3 sequences in its table, and about a fifth of those were observed once. Approximately 0.83% of the sample rests with the top ten. The sample comprised naive CD8+ T cells from blood, with Jurkat cell RNA spiked in. Interpreted using the paper, the cell subset or site label stands for: FACS-sorted CD8+CD4-CCR7+CD45RA+ naive T cells. All receptors derive from a human donor in good health. Some libraries in this study had Jurkat cell RNA spiked in.

V and J are TRBV4-3 and TRBJ2-1; 9 positions match TRBD2. With 4 bases clipped from V and 6 bases from J, the junction kept 13 bases outside the gene matches. In germline, CDR1 is LGHNA, CDR2 YSLEER. This CDR3 contains 17 residues. CDR3 nucleotide sequence: TGCGCCAGCAGCCTCCGCTTGGGCGGGAGGGTCGGCAATGAGCAGTTCTTC. This codes for CASSLRLGGRVGNEQFF.

Concerning this clonotype itself: This sequence may be a read error, since a much larger clone differs from it by one base. The V gene is TRBV29-1, the J gene TRBJ1-1; tentatively, D is TRBD1 (5 bases). The length of the CDR3 is 13 residues. The germline gives CDR1 SQVTM, CDR2 ANQGSEA. CDR3 residues: CSAMDGGATKAFF. In DNA, the CDR3 is TGCAGCGCAATGGACGGCGGGGCCACTAAAGCTTTCTTT.

The chain links TRBV7-9 to TRBJ1-5; D remains ambiguous. The CDR3 runs to 17 residues. V lost 3 bases, J lost 6 bases, and 21 bases lay in between. Germline CDR1 and CDR2: SEHNR and FQNEAQ (reference sequence). CDR3 DNA: TGTGCCAGCAGCTTCTACTCAGGAGTTAGCGCCTGTCAGCCCCAGCATTTT. It yields the protein CASSFYSGVSACQPQHF.

In regard to this clonotype: A much larger clone lies one base from this, so it may be a read error. The conserved phenylalanine or tryptophan is not found at the CDR3 terminus, so this likely reflects a read error. This chain connects TRBV4-1 to TRBJ2-5, with D uncertain. The CDR3 has 14 amino acids. Germline V lookup: CDR1 MGHRA, CDR2 YSYEKL. V was shortened by 4 bases and J by 1 base, with 10 bases between the two germline ends. The CDR3 loop reads CASSPLVGQETQYS. In nucleotides, the CDR3 is TGCGCCAGCAGCCCCCTGGTAGGCCAAGAGACCCAGTACTCC.

Worth noting for this clonotype: Being one base from a much bigger clone, this may be a read error. The chain uses TRBV4-1 and TRBJ2-3; 7 nucleotides line up with TRBD2. There are 15 residues in the CDR3. Germline values: CDR1 MGHRA, CDR2 YSYEKL. V shed 2 bases and J 5 bases; nucleotides not matched to a gene: 7. For the CDR3, the DNA is TGCGCCAGCAGCCAACTCCAATCGGGGGGAGATACGCAGTATTTT. Translation gives CASSQLQSGGDTQYF.

A few counts support this clonotype. The chain is built from TRBV4-3 and TRBJ1-1; D uncertain. Germline CDR1 is LGHNA and CDR2 is YSLEER. The CDR3 is 14 residues long. Trimming left V 4 bases short and J 5 bases short, with 14 bases between. Written as DNA, the CDR3 is TGCGCCAGCAGCCCGCACGTATTGGGGACTGAAGCTTTCTTT. The encoded protein is CASSPHVLGTEAFF.

The chain couples TRBV5-3 to TRBJ2-1, with TRBD2 as a possible D gene (6 bases). TRBV5-3 belongs to the ORF category, with a function that is uncertain. The CDR3 is 14 residues long. Trimming stripped 10 bases from V and 0 bases from J, with 14 bases between. The DNA of the CDR3 is TGTGCCGGCAGTAGCGGAAGCTCCTACAATGAGCAGTTCTTC. Translating gives CAGSSGSSYNEQFF.